This T cell receptor beta chain appears in the sequencing data of a study of cytomegalovirus exposure and HLA in healthy donors. The donors were members of the validation cohort, which comprised about 120 subjects and was separate from the first cohort of roughly 700 subjects. The CDR3 has 15 residues. V lost 3 bases and J lost 7, with 18 bases in between. The germline CDR1 and CDR2 sequences are MNHEY and SMNVEV (reference sequence). Repertoires were generated with immunoSEQ multiplex PCR, while TCRdb's copy carries only in-frame clones and drops some. Among about 240,000 clones listed, approximately 83% were seen once. Overall study results and limits: Most sequenced TCRs were rare (though some public TCRs occurred in many donors). Subsequent analysis showed first-cohort TCR clusters tending to co-occur in more than 90 validation repertoires.

Turning to this clone: Its antigen remains unidentified.

The receptor's source is a woman under 40 in good health and CMV-seropositive. Source material: PBMCs. This rearrangement joins TRBV27 to TRBJ2-5; weak D call: TRBD2 (6 bases). The DNA of the CDR3 is TGTGCCAGCAGTTTGGGGTCGTTAGCGCGGGGGACCCAGTACTTC. It is translated as CASSLGSLARGTQYF.